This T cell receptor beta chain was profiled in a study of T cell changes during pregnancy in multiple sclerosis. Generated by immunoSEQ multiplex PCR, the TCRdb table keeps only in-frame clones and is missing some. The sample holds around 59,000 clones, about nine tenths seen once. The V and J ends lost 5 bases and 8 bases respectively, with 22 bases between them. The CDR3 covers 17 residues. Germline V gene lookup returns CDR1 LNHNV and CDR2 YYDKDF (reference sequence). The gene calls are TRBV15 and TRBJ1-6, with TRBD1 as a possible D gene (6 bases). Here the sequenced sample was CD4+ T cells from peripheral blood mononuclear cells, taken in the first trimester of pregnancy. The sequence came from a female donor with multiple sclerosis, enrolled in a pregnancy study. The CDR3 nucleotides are TGTGCCACCAGCCCCATTAGGACACGCGAGGGGGATTCACCCCTCCACTTT. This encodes CATSPIRTREGDSPLHF.